The source of this T cell receptor beta chain is a study of human T cells and chemical hapten exposure (dated by TCRdb to 2020 to 2023). With regard to the full study: Libraries were combined into a pool for sequencing, and differences in TCR yield between samples came mainly from small differences in library volumes within the pool. The study tracked peripheral blood TCR repertoire changes in vivo during primary and secondary sensitization to the hapten diphenylcyclopropenone (DPC) in alopecia patients. For every blood RNA sample, sequencing covered both the TCR alpha and TCR beta chains. The investigation overall reported the following: After repeated subsampling, changes were observed in the strength of the expansion versus patch-test correlation and in the threshold at which the correlation became significant. DPC sensitization did not change how many TCRs were above 1 in 1000 frequency, and no evidence was found of alterations in global repertoire structure.

Unfractionated whole blood was collected in Tempus Blood RNA tubes, and total RNA was extracted from that blood. About 5 healthy volunteers served as TCR sequencing controls and were bled at day 0, 2 weeks and 6 weeks. Receptor amplification or capture employed 5' RACE. The sequencing machine was an Illumina MiSeq. During library preparation, unique molecular identifiers were attached to individual cDNA molecules so that TCRs could be counted quantitatively and reproducibly. For the original study's pipeline: A median of about 87,000 TCRs per sample was observed, with a range of roughly 20,000 to 750,000. The Decombinator software suite was used to annotate V, J and CDR3 in the TCR reads. Every sample was subsampled to the same number of TCRs (28,000) for the PS versus PT1 abundance plots. TCRs were defined as expanded if absent before sensitization and observed at least eight times at the 2-week time point. TCRdb handled the public reads itself, with Q25 trimming in fastp and clone calling in MiXCR, and kept productive beta chains. CDR3 protein duplicates are merged, each entry listing the most common genes and DNA. None of the V and J calls come from the authors' own analysis; TCRdb made them. In all, the sample holds 100,000 to 120,000 distinct CDR3 sequences, and approximately 19% of those were seen once. 2.8% of the sample lies in the top ten.

As regards this clonotype: Its antigen is still unknown. The input lacks base qualities; no much larger clone sits a single base away.

V is cut by 4 bases and J by 0 bases, and the space between the germline ends is 10 bases. CDR3 length: 15 amino acids, cysteine to phenylalanine. Just CDR3 DNA is preserved here, 45 bases in frame from base 1. The germline V gene (reference sequence) provides CDR1 SEHNR and CDR2 FQNEAQ. The V and J genes are TRBV7-9 and TRBJ1-5, with the identity of the D gene unclear. The source is a human donor in good health. The CDR3 protein: CASSYDQFSNQPQHF. The DNA sequence reads TGTGCCAGCAGCTACGACCAGTTTAGCAATCAGCCCCAGCATTTT.